Here is one T cell receptor beta chain with its context. Followed longitudinally, the Seattle patients had been enrolled during active infection. The assay was immunoSEQ multiplex PCR, and TCRdb's table has in-frame clones only and misses some. The data contain about 95,000 clones, roughly nine tenths of them singletons. The sample originates from a study of blood T cell repertoires in COVID-19. About the study: There were acute and convalescent COVID-19 samples, and they came from the United States, Italy and Spain. From T cells, B-cell-depleted T cells, or PBMCs came the material, which was cDNA or gDNA.

V lost 4 bases, J lost 2 bases, and 2 bases stayed unmatched. The CDR3 sequence is 13 residues long. CDR1 and CDR2 from the germline V gene are SGHTS and YDEGEE. The source is a man in his sixties with COVID-19, enrolled during active disease. The sequencing input was peripheral blood. The chain recombines TRBV5-8 with TRBJ2-5; 7 bases match TRBD1. CDR3 coding DNA: TGTGCCAGCAGCCGGGACAGACAAGAGACCCAGTACTTC. Translated, it gives CASSRDRQETQYF.